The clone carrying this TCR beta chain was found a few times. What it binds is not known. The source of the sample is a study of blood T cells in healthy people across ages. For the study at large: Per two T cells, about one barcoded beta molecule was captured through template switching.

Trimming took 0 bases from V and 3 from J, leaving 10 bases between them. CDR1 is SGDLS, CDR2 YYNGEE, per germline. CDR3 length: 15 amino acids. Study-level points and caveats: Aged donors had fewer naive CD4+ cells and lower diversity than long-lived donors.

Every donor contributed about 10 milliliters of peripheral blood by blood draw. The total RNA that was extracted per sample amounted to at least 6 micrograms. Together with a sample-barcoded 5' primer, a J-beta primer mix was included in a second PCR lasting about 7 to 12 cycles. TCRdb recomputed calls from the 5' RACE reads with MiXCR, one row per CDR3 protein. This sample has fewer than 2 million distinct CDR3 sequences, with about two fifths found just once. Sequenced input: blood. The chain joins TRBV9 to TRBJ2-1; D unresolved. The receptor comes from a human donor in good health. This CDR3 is CASSVGNLFYNEQFF. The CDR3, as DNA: TGTGCCAGCAGCGTAGGGAACCTATTCTACAATGAGCAGTTCTTC.